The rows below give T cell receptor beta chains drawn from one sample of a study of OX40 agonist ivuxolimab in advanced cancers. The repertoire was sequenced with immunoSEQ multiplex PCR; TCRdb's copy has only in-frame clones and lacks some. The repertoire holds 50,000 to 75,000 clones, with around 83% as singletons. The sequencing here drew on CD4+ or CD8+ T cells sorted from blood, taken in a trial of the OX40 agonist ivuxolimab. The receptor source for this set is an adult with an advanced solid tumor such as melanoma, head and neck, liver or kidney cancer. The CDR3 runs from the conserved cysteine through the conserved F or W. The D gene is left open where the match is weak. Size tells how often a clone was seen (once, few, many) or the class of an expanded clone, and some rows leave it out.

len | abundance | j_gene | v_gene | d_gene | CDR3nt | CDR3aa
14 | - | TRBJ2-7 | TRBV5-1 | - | TGCGCCAGCAGCTTGTTACAGGGTGGGTACGAGCAGTACTTC | CASSLLQGGYEQYF
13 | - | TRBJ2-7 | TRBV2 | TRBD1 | TGTGCCAGCAGGAACAGGGGCACGCGGGAGCAGTACTTC | CASRNRGTREQYF
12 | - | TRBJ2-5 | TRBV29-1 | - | TGCAGCGTTGCCGACAACCAAGAGACCCAGTACTTC | CSVADNQETQYF
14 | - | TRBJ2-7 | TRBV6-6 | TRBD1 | TGTGCCAGCAGTAATCCGGGACAGGCCTACGAGCAGTACTTC | CASSNPGQAYEQYF
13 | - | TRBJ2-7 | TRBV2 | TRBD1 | TGTGCCAGCAACCGGGACAGGGTCGGACAGCAGTACTTC | CASNRDRVGQQYF
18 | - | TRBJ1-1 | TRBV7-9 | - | TGTGCCAGCAGCTTAGCGCCGGGGAAAGGGGAGAGCAACACTGAAGCTTTCTTT | CASSLAPGKGESNTEAFF
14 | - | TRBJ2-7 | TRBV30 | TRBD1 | TGTGCCTGGAGTCATACAGGGGGCTGGTACGAGCAGTACTTC | CAWSHTGGWYEQYF
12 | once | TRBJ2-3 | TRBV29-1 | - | TGCAGCGTTGGGCACGGGGGAGATACGCAGTATTTT | CSVGHGGDTQYF
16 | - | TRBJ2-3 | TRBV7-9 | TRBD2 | TGTGCCAGCAGCTCGAGCGGGGGGGCCGGCACAGATACGCAGTATTTT | CASSSSGGAGTDTQYF
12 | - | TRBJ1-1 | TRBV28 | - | TGTGCCAGCAGTTACTTAAACACTGAAGCTTTCTTT | CASSYLNTEAFF
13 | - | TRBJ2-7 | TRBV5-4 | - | TGTGCCAGCAGCCCTGGACGGAACTACGAGCAGTACTTC | CASSPGRNYEQYF
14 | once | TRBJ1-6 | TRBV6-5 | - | TGTGCCAGCAGCTTATCCTTTCCTAATTCACCCCTCCACTTT | CASSLSFPNSPLHF
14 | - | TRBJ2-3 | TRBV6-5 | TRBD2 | TGTGCCAGCAGACGGGGGGGAGGTGTAGGAACGCAGTATTTT | CASRRGGGVGTQYF
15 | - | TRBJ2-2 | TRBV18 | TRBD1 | TGTGCCAGCTCACCCGGGACAGGGAGGACCGGGGAGCTGTTTTTT | CASSPGTGRTGELFF
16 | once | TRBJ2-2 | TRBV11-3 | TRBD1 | TGTGCCAGCAGCGGCCCGGCGGCAGGGGGTAGCGGGGAGCTGTTTTTT | CASSGPAAGGSGELFF
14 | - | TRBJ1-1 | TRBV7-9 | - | TGTGCCAGCAGCTTAGAGGGCAGGGGCACTGAAGCTTTCTTT | CASSLEGRGTEAFF
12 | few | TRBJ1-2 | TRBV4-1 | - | TGCGCCAGCAGCCAAGGGAGGGCAGGCTACACCTTC | CASSQGRAGYTF
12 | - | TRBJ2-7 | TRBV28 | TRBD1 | TGTGCCAGCGGCGACAGGGTCCGCGAGCAGTACTTC | CASGDRVREQYF
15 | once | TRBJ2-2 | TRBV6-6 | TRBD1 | TGTGCCAGCAGTTACTCAGGGGGCTACACCGGGGAGCTGTTTTTT | CASSYSGGYTGELFF
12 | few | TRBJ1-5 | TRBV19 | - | TGTGCCAGTACCCTAGGGAATGTCCCCCAGCATTTT | CASTLGNVPQHF
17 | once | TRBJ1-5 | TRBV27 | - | TGTGCCAGCAGTTTATCGGCAGGGACCCTGGGGAATCAGCCCCAGCATTTT | CASSLSAGTLGNQPQHF
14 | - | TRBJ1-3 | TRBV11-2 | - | TGTGCCAGCAGCTCGCGGACGAGCGGAAACACCATATATTTT | CASSSRTSGNTIYF
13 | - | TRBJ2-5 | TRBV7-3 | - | TGTGCCAGCAGCTTAAAGGGCTCAGAGACCCAGTACTTC | CASSLKGSETQYF
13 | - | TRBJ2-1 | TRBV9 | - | TGTGCCAGCAGTCAGGTAGGCTACAATGAGCAGTTCTTC | CASSQVGYNEQFF
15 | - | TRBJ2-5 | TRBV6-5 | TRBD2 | TGTGCCAGCAGTCCGGGGGGGGTTCCCTCAGGGACCCAGTACTTC | CASSPGGVPSGTQYF
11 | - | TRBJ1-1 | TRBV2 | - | TGTGCCAGCAGGGTGAACACTGAAGCTTTCTTT | CASRVNTEAFF
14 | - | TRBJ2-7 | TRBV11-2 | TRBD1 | TGTGCCAGCAGCACGGGACAGGGTCCCTACGAGCAGTACTTC | CASSTGQGPYEQYF
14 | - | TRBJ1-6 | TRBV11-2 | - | TGTGCCAGCAGCTTCATGGAGGGCAATTCACCCCTCCACTTT | CASSFMEGNSPLHF
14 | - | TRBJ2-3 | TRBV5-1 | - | TGCGCCAGCAGCTTACTAGACGGGGCAGATACGCAGTATTTT | CASSLLDGADTQYF
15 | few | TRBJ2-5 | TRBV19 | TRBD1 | TGTGCCAGTTCATCCGGGACAGGGGGCACGGAGACCCAGTACTTC | CASSSGTGGTETQYF
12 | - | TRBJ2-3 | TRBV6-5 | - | TGTGCCAGCAGTTATCAGTCGGATACGCAGTATTTT | CASSYQSDTQYF
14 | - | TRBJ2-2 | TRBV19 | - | TGTGCCAGTAGTATATATGCTAGCACCGGGGAGCTGTTTTTT | CASSIYASTGELFF
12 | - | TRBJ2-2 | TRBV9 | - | TGTGCCAGCAGCGAGAACACCGGGGAGCTGTTTTTT | CASSENTGELFF
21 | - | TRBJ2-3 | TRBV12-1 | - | TGTGCCAGCAGCCACGCTATCGGGACTAGCGGGGGGGCCCCACTCCCAGATACGCAGTATTTT | CASSHAIGTSGGAPLPDTQYF
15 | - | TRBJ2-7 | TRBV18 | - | TGTGCCAGCTCACCACCGGCGACAGTCCACTACGAGCAGTACTTC | CASSPPATVHYEQYF
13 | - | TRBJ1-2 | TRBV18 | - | TGTGCCAGCTCACCCGACCGGGACTATGGCTACACCTTC | CASSPDRDYGYTF
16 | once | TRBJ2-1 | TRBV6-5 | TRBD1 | TGTGCCAGCAGTTACCGACAGGGTGCATTCTACAATGAGCAGTTCTTC | CASSYRQGAFYNEQFF
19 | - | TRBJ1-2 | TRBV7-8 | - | TGTGCCAGCAGCCCCCTGAGGGTGGTTTCCAGGCAGACTAACTATGGCTACACCTTC | CASSPLRVVSRQTNYGYTF